This T cell receptor beta chain was captured by sequencing in a study of blood T cell repertoires in COVID-19 (dated by TCRdb to about 2020). About the investigation overall: Samples covering the acute and convalescent phases of COVID-19 were provided by collaborators in the United States, Italy and Spain. The prospective study material was composed of cDNA or gDNA derived from T cells, B-cell-depleted T cells, or PBMCs. The dataset comprised deeply sampled blood TCRbeta repertoires from subjects exposed to, actively infected with, or recovered from COVID-19. The repertoires were released in a freely available public database meant as a resource for research on the immune response to SARS-CoV-2. The samples were drawn from two sources: the first 160 participants of the ongoing ImmuneRACE study, and 1,200 or so subjects contributed by 6 global collaborators. The sample metadata nearly always contained a de-identified subject ID, COVID-19 status, age in years and sex. Where available, HLA class I and class II types were taken from metadata supplied by the sample provider and were not determined by assay-based typing. Points the paper makes about the study in general: Clinical and demographic metadata were provided uncurated, with the amount varying by source and participant.

Concerning this clone itself: Its recognized antigen is unknown. One base away there is no much larger clone; base qualities are not given.

Whole blood was collected in K2EDTA tubes by collaborating institutions according to the institutions' own protocols. For TCRbeta analysis, collaborator samples were shipped as frozen whole blood, as isolated PBMCs, or as DNA extracted from either sample type. The immunoSEQ Assay, a bias-controlled multiplex PCR, was used to amplify TCRbeta CDR3 regions from genomic DNA. The published analysis was carried out like this. The number of nucleated cells in each sample was estimated by amplification of reference gene primers within the assay. Sequence reads were collapsed and filtered to measure the absolute abundance of every unique TCRbeta CDR3 rearrangement. Productive Simpson clonality was computed per sample as the square root of Simpson's diversity index over productive rearrangements. Held by TCRdb, this immuneACCESS table contains in-frame sequences only and omits some clones. Under half of the omission traces to an unresolved V gene where checked; the cause of the rest is unknown. V, J and clone size are those of that table, while D and trimming were read from the DNA. The table for this sample lists 150,000 to 200,000 clones; about 88% of them were counted only once. The ten biggest clones cover around 2.3% of the sample.

Including the terminal cysteine and phenylalanine, the CDR3 comprises 14 residues. Here the CDR3 DNA is all that survives: 42 bases in frame from base 1. The germline V end is reduced by 2 bases and the J end by 2 bases; junction bases left unmatched: 0. As encoded in the germline V gene, CDR1 is MDHEN while CDR2 is SYDVKM. This sequence was found in a man between 65 and 85 years old with active or convalescent COVID-19. The rearranged chain carries TRBV28 and TRBJ2-7; 10 central bases correspond to TRBD1. The sequencing sample was made of peripheral blood. The bases are TGTGCCAGCAGTTTAGACAGGGGGCCCTACGAGCAGTACTTC. The translation is CASSLDRGPYEQYF. The CDR3 plus the reference TRBV28 and TRBJ2-7 genes for the other parts give the full variable domain: DVKVTQSSRYLVKRTGEKVFLECVQDMDHENMFWYRQDPGLGLRLIYFSYDVKMKEKGDIPEGYSVSREKKERFSLILESASTNQTSMYLCASSLDRGPYEQYFGPGTRLTVT.